The 20 T cell receptor beta chains below come from one sample, sequenced in a study of graft-versus-host responses after intestinal transplantation. Researchers processed graft tissue to release intraepithelial and lamina propria lymphocytes. The assay was immunoSEQ multiplex PCR, and TCRdb's table has in-frame clones only and misses some. This sample has roughly 5,600 clones, with about 80% found just once. The sample in question was ileum tissue, obtained roughly 32 weeks after intestinal transplant. The receptor set was obtained from a human patient who received an intestinal transplant, so some T cells may come from the graft donor.

This clone turned up a few times. This chain uses TRBV5-7 with TRBJ1-1; weak D call: TRBD1 (5 bases). TRBV5-7 is filed as an ORF, its function uncertain. Trimming took off 0 bases at V and 6 bases at J, with 18 bases between the two ends. This CDR3 comprises 16 residues. The CDR3 spells CASSLVRGDKRPEAFF. The CDR3 nucleotides are TGTGCCAGCAGCTTGGTCCGGGGCGACAAGAGGCCTGAAGCTTTCTTT.

V gene TRBV19 combines with J gene TRBJ2-1; 11 positions agree with TRBD2. The CDR3 sequence is 18 residues long. CDR1 and CDR2 from the germline V gene are LNHDA and SQIVND (reference sequence). Losses at the gene ends were 3 bases for V and 1 base for J; bases not matched to a gene: 8. The CDR3: CASSILAGGRSSYNEQFF. CDR3 nucleotides: TGTGCCAGTAGTATTTTAGCGGGGGGGCGGTCGTCCTACAATGAGCAGTTCTTC.

The chain joins TRBV11-2 to TRBJ2-7; D gene uncertain. The CDR3 has 14 amino acids. V dropped 3 bases and J dropped 2 bases, with 11 bases sitting between them. Germline CDR1 is SGHAT and CDR2 is FQNNGV. The CDR3 spells CASSFGGGAYEQYF. The CDR3 bases are TGTGCCAGCAGCTTTGGCGGTGGTGCCTACGAGCAGTACTTC.

This chain links TRBV19 with TRBJ2-2; D gene unclear. V shed 3 bases and J shed 7 bases, with 15 bases lying between them. The CDR3 has 15 amino acids. CDR1 is LNHDA, CDR2 SQIVND, per germline (reference sequence). This chain's CDR3 is CASSIGVGQVGELFF. CDR3 sequence (DNA): TGTGCCAGTAGTATTGGCGTTGGCCAGGTCGGGGAGCTGTTTTTT.

V gene TRBV6-5 combines with J gene TRBJ2-5; no definite D call. CDR3 length: 13 residues. The germline gives CDR1 MNHEY, CDR2 SVGAGI. The V gene lost 8 bases and the J gene lost 1 base, with 11 bases spanning the gap. In nucleotides, the CDR3 is TGTGCCAGCCGACCGTGGTCCCAAGAGACCCAGTACTTC. Its translation is CASRPWSQETQYF.

The genes are TRBV6-5 and TRBJ2-7; D might be TRBD1 (5 bases). Germline V gene sequence: CDR1 MNHEY, CDR2 SVGAGI. Trimming cost V 7 bases and J 5 bases, with 15 bases left between them. This CDR3 is 13 amino acids long. The chain's CDR3 is CASNKQGTHEQYF. CDR3 nucleotide sequence: TGTGCCAGCAATAAGCAGGGAACCCACGAGCAGTACTTC.

In this sample, this clone turned up once. The V call is TRBV18, the J call TRBJ2-5, with D perhaps matching TRBD1 (5 bases). Looked up from germline, CDR1 is KGHSH and CDR2 is LQKENI. The CDR3 has 12 amino acids. V shed 6 bases and J shed 4 bases, with 9 bases lying between them. CDR3 protein: CASSQGLETQYF. In DNA form, the CDR3 reads TGTGCCAGCTCCCAGGGCCTAGAGACCCAGTACTTC.

The rearrangement uses TRBV4-2 and TRBJ2-7, with D possibly called TRBD1 or TRBD2 (5 bases each). Germline CDR1 reads LGHNA; CDR2 reads YNFKEQ. V was clipped by 5 bases and J by 6 bases, with 17 bases between them. The CDR3 sequence is 14 residues long. The CDR3 DNA is TGTGCCAGCAGCTTGGGGGACGCGGTCCTCGAGCAGTACTTC. Protein: CASSLGDAVLEQYF.

This rearrangement joins TRBV6-9 to TRBJ1-1; D call uncertain. CDR3 length equals 13 residues. V lost 7 bases to trimming and J lost 10 bases, with 19 bases between them. CDR1 is MNHGY and CDR2 is SVAAGI in the germline V gene. CDR3 sequence (DNA): TGTGCCAGCAAACCCGAGCGTGTGACACCAGCTTTCTTT. Residues: CASKPERVTPAFF.

This chain connects TRBV7-9 to TRBJ2-3; the D is unclear. CDR3 length: 12 residues. Trimming stripped 7 bases from V and 5 bases from J, with 10 bases between. Germline-derived CDR1 and CDR2 are SEHNR and FQNEAQ (reference sequence). CDR3 DNA sequence: TGTGCCAGCACCCAAGTAGGAGATACGCAGTATTTT. It is translated as CASTQVGDTQYF.

This clone has only a few counts. The chain has TRBV4-1 and TRBJ1-1; no reliable D call. Germline V CDR1 and CDR2: MGHRA, YSYEKL. The length of the CDR3 is 16 residues. The V end lost 4 bases, the J end lost 0 bases, and 15 bases lay between the germline ends. The CDR3 reads CASSRPTRDMNTEAFF. CDR3 bases: TGCGCCAGCAGCCGACCAACTCGGGATATGAACACTGAAGCTTTCTTT.

This clone came up a few times. The gene calls are TRBV4-1 and TRBJ1-2; tentative D call: TRBD1 (5 bases). With 2 bases removed from V and 4 bases from J, the gap between germline ends came to 8 bases. This CDR3 contains 13 residues. Germline V gene sequence: CDR1 MGHRA, CDR2 YSYEKL. The DNA of the CDR3 is TGCGCCAGCAGCCAACAGGGATTCTATGGCTACACCTTC. It translates to CASSQQGFYGYTF.

The V and J genes are TRBV27 and TRBJ2-5; 9 bases match TRBD2. The trim removed 3 bases at V and 4 bases at J, leaving 6 bases unmatched. CDR1 is MNHEY, CDR2 SMNVEV, per germline (reference sequence). The CDR3 is 15 amino acids. In DNA form, the CDR3 reads TGTGCCAGCAGTTTGGGGGTACTAGCGGGAGAGACCCAGTACTTC. Translating it yields CASSLGVLAGETQYF.

In this sample, this clone turned up a few times. Within the sample, other DNA sequences also encode this same CDR3. The chain links TRBV9 to TRBJ2-1, with D possibly TRBD1 on 6 matching bases. The CDR3 is made up of 15 amino acids. The germline V gene has CDR1 SGDLS and CDR2 YYNGEE. Deletions cut 0 bases from V and 5 bases from J, with 12 bases between. The CDR3 region has the DNA TGTGCCAGCAGCGTAGATGGGGGCGCCAACAATGAGCAGTTCTTC. Protein: CASSVDGGANNEQFF.

This clone has a handful of counts. The CDR3 protein is CASSVGQGYGYTF. The CDR3 DNA follows: TGTGCCAGCAGCGTAGGACAGGGGTATGGCTACACCTTC. The chain employs TRBV9 and TRBJ1-2, with TRBD1 identical over 8 bases. Germline values: CDR1 SGDLS, CDR2 YYNGEE. V trimming: 0 bases; J trimming: 5 bases; junction bases outside the gene matches: 0. The CDR3 runs 13 residues.

The V call is TRBV7-9, the J call TRBJ2-2, with a tentative D call TRBD1 (6 bases). The ends were cut back, 6 bases at V and 4 bases at J, with 15 bases in the middle. The CDR3 has 15 residues. Per germline, CDR1 SEHNR and CDR2 FQNEAQ (reference sequence). The chain's CDR3 is CASRVPGHSTGELFF. Here the CDR3 DNA reads TGTGCCAGCAGGGTACCGGGACACAGCACCGGGGAGCTGTTTTTT.

The V call is TRBV5-1, the J call TRBJ2-2; TRBD2 agrees at 13 bases. J was trimmed by 5 bases and V by 3 bases; bases with no gene match: 19. The germline CDR1 and CDR2 sequences are SGHRS and YFSETQ. This CDR3 region has 21 residues. The CDR3 sequence is CASSSMLPTSGGRGDTGELFF. The CDR3 DNA follows: TGCGCCAGCAGCTCGATGCTCCCGACTAGCGGGGGGCGTGGGGATACCGGGGAGCTGTTTTTT.

V is TRBV21-1 and J is TRBJ2-7; the table gives TRBD1 as D, unverified against the DNA. TRBV21-1 is assigned pseudogene status. The CDR3 has 13 amino acids. The CDR3 nucleotides read TGTGCCAGCCGGGGACAGGGGGACTACGAGCAGTACTTC. Translated, it gives CASRGQGDYEQYF.

The rearrangement uses TRBV5-6 and TRBJ2-7, with a possible D match to TRBD1 (6 bases). Germline lookup yields CDR1 SGHDT and CDR2 YYEEEE. This CDR3 has 15 amino acids. The ends were cut back, 2 bases at V and 7 bases at J, with 19 bases in the middle. DNA of the CDR3: TGTGCCAGCAGCTTCTGGACAGTGACCTACGGGGAGCAGTACTTC. This translates into CASSFWTVTYGEQYF. The full variable domain, with the rest looked up from reference TRBV5-6 and TRBJ2-7, is DAGVTQSPTHLIKTRGQQVTLRCSPKSGHDTVSWYQQALGQGPQFIFQYYEEEERQRGNFPDRFSGHQFPNYSSELNVNALLLGDSALYLCASSFWTVTYGEQYFGPGTRLTVT.

This clone has just a few counts. The chain uses TRBV9 and TRBJ2-2, with 9 bases matching TRBD2. The CDR3 is 16 amino acids. Trimming at V came to 3 bases and at J to 7 bases, leaving 10 bases not matched to a gene. The germline gives CDR1 SGDLS, CDR2 YYNGEE. The CDR3 protein is CASSGAGGAVGGELFF. CDR3 nucleotide sequence: TGTGCCAGCAGCGGAGCGGGGGGCGCGGTCGGCGGGGAGCTGTTTTTT.